The subject of this entry is one T cell receptor beta chain. Its specificity is unknown. Per the germline V gene, CDR1 is SEHNR and CDR2 is FQNEAQ (reference sequence). V lost 3 bases to trimming and J lost 8 bases, with 10 bases between them. This CDR3 region has 12 residues. The data stem from a study of cytomegalovirus exposure and HLA in healthy donors. Study observations and caveats: A list of about 160 TCR beta chains associated with cytomegalovirus was given. In a later analysis, a genetic analysis reported fewer productive-TCR N-insertions in an Asian-associated ancestry cluster than the cohort average. Associated with HLA alleles at 0.05 false discovery rate in a later analysis were around 17,000 TCR beta sequences.

PCR amplification relied on 60 Vbeta primers (plus 13 Jbeta primers). As processed by the authors: Later analysis identified tens of millions of unique TCR beta chains, about 12 million shared. The assay was immunoSEQ multiplex PCR, and TCRdb's table has in-frame clones only and misses some. For V, J and clone size, that table is used; D and trimming come from the DNA. Of approximately 190,000 clones listed, roughly 84% are singletons. The source of this sequence is a woman in her 50s in good health and CMV-seropositive. Sequenced sample: PBMCs. This chain links TRBV7-9 with TRBJ1-2; D unresolved. CDR3 loop: CASSLESSGYTF. The CDR3 nucleotides are TGTGCCAGCAGCTTGGAGTCTTCCGGCTACACCTTC.